This T cell receptor (beta chain) appears in the sequencing data of a study of T-cell memory formation after mild COVID-19. MiXCR, run by TCRdb on the 5' RACE reads, gives a single entry per CDR3 protein. Counted here are some 69,000 distinct CDR3 sequences, roughly a sixth occurring once; the ten biggest clones make up around 31%. The CDR3 contains 14 residues. V dropped 4 bases and J dropped 5 bases, with 14 bases sitting between them. Study outcomes and limitations: The study found balanced CD4/CD8 in clones contracting day 15 to 85 and a CD4+ lean in later expanders.

Worth noting for this clonotype: Antigen: not known.

The clonotype was recovered from an adult woman who had mild COVID-19 (a few samples of this study predate the infection). Cell type and time point are not known. This chain connects TRBV12-3 or TRBV12-4 to TRBJ1-1; D possibly corresponds to TRBD1 (6 bases). Sequencing was performed on PBMCs or a T cell subset sorted from them (not recorded which). CDR3 in amino acids: CASSSRGGKTEAFF. In DNA form, the CDR3 reads TGTGCCAGCAGTTCAAGAGGGGGGAAGACTGAAGCTTTCTTT.